The clone carrying this T cell receptor beta chain was detected only a few times. The antigen is unknown. CDR1 and CDR2 (germline): SGHTA, FQGNSA. Trimming cost V 2 bases and J 6 bases; bases outside gene matches: 3. The CDR3 loop spans 14 amino acids. TCRdb fed the 5' RACE reads into MiXCR, producing one record per CDR3 protein. Found here are about 9,900 distinct CDR3 sequences, around 6.3% of them singletons; the top ten hold about 7.4%. The sample originates from a study of spatial heterogeneity in lung cancer. Across the study: Matched bulk RNA-seq yielded a T cell transcriptional module score. Counts of TCR transcripts in tumor regions correlated strongly with that score.

The time point is: sample taken at primary tumor resection. The donors comprised around 72 untreated early-stage non-small cell lung cancer patients. No cell sorting; template was whole RNA from tumor, lung tissue or PBMC. General study findings and limits: Tumoral mutation counts were tracked by counts of expanded intratumoral alpha and beta TCRs.

This specimen consisted of lung tumor tissue, obtained at surgery. The sequence derives from a female donor with early-stage non-small cell lung cancer. The chain recombines TRBV7-2 with TRBJ2-2, with 7 bases matching TRBD1. The CDR3 bases are TGTGCCAGCAGCTTAAATAGGGGGCCCGGGGAGCTGTTTTTT. Amino acid sequence: CASSLNRGPGELFF. The entire variable domain, with the rest obtained from reference TRBV7-2 and TRBJ2-2, is as follows: GAGVSQSPSNKVTEKGKDVELRCDPISGHTALYWYRQSLGQGLEFLIYFQGNSAPDKSGLPSDRFSAERTGGSVSTLTIQRTQQEDSAVYLCASSLNRGPGELFFGEGSRLTVL.